This paragraph covers one T cell receptor (beta chain) sequence. Some clones are missing from TCRdb's copy, which holds only in-frame ones; the method was immunoSEQ multiplex PCR. Counted here are fewer than 350,000 clones, about nine tenths occurring once; the ten biggest clones make up approximately 5.2%. The participants were between about 18 and 90 years old and came from about two dozen US areas. The data were obtained in a study of blood T cell repertoires in COVID-19. The V gene end was trimmed by 4 bases and the J gene end by 4 bases; junction bases not matched to a gene: 14. Germline values: CDR1 SGHNT, CDR2 YYREEE (reference sequence). The CDR3 loop spans 17 amino acids.

Sequenced: PBMCs or T cells enriched from blood (not recorded which). The clonotype comes from a man aged 60-69 years who had recovered from COVID-19. The V call is TRBV5-4, the J call TRBJ2-3; TRBD2 matches 8 bases. The CDR3 bases are TGTGCCAGCAGCCCCGGCGGAGTCGGGAGGGGCTCAGATACGCAGTATTTT. It is translated as CASSPGGVGRGSDTQYF.